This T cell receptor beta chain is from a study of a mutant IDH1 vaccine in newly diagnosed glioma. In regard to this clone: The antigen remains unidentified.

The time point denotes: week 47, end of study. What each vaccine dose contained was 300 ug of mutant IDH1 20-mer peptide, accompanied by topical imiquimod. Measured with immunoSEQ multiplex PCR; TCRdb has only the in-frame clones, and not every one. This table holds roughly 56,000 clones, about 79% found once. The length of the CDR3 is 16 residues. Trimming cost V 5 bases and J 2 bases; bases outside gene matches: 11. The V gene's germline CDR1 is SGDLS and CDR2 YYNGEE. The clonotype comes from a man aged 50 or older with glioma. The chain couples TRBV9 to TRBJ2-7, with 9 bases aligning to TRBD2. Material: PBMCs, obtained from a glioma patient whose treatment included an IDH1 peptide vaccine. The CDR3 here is CASRLPKRGAAYEQYF. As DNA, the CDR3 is TGTGCCAGCAGACTTCCCAAGCGGGGGGCTGCCTACGAGCAGTACTTC.